The TCR beta chain described here comes from a study of cytomegalovirus exposure and HLA in healthy donors. Study-wide findings and caveats: Sequencing likely caused a cluster of highly shared sequence variants. In a later analysis, HLA-associated TCR beta chains were more clonally expanded than equally common others. Reports credit the classifier with highly specific, highly sensitive diagnosis of cytomegalovirus status.

Primers: 60 Vbeta forward and 13 Jbeta reverse. Data came from immunoSEQ multiplex PCR; TCRdb stores just in-frame clones and leaves some out. The sample yields 150,000 to 200,000 clones, around 77% seen once. Losses at the gene ends were 2 bases for V and 5 bases for J; bases not matched to a gene: 9. Germline CDR1 is MNHEY and CDR2 is SMNVEV (reference sequence). The CDR3 has 17 residues. This clone appeared once. Its antigen is unknown. This sequence was found in a woman in her twenties or thirties in good health and CMV-seronegative. Sequences were obtained from PBMCs. The chain couples TRBV27 to TRBJ2-2; 9 bases align to TRBD1. DNA of the CDR3: TGTGCCAGCAGTTTAATAGTTCCCGGACAGGGGACCGGGGAGCTGTTTTTT. Amino acids: CASSLIVPGQGTGELFF.